This T cell receptor (beta chain) was observed in a study of monozygotic twins with inflammatory bowel disease. Every TCR library consumed 3500 ng of total RNA. UMIs that had a 6-nucleotide sample barcode were put in using template switching. TCRdb re-called the 5' RACE reads, yielding one record per CDR3 amino acid sequence without DNA. The specimen's table records some 170,000 distinct CDR3 sequences. There are 16 residues in the CDR3. Germline V CDR1 and CDR2: SGHRS, YFSETQ. The sequencing input was blood. V usage is TRBV5-1 and J usage is TRBJ2-7; the D gene TCRdb calls, TRBD2, cannot be checked with no DNA. The receptor was isolated from a human donor with ulcerative colitis or Crohn's disease, or a healthy co-twin of an affected twin (not recorded which). The CDR3 reads CASSFETSGKEGEQYF.